This TCR beta chain was obtained from a study of CD8 T cells in Susac syndrome (dated by TCRdb to between 2018 and 2020). Broadly, across the study: The study used repertoire sequencing to test whether antigen drove CD8+ T cell activation and differentiation in Susac syndrome.

This clonotype has a single count. What antigen it recognizes has not been identified. No much larger clone is present one base from it, and per-base qualities are unavailable. A single read makes a weak case. Inclusive of the bounding cysteine and valine, the CDR3 is 13 residues long. CDR3 DNA only is kept here, 39 bases in frame from base 1. The germline V gene provides CDR1 SGHRS and CDR2 YFSETQ. V sheds 0 bases and J sheds 6 bases, leaving 10 bases between their ends. The paper as a whole reports these results and caveats: The number of individuals in the TCR sequencing and HLA analysis was recognized as being relatively small.

RNA was extracted with the RNeasy kit and roughly 0.45 to 1 ug was reverse transcribed using random hexamers. The immunoSEQ multiplex PCR assay, covering 54 Vbeta and 13 Jbeta segments, was used to amplify TCR beta CDR3 regions. Bias from PCR amplification was corrected by using a synthetic template baseline for primer optimization and for computational correction. Per the original workflow: Reads were annotated to V, D and J genes according to IMGT and were analyzed with immunoSEQ Analyzer, with only productive sequences retained. Clonality was calculated as one minus the Shannon entropy normalized by log2 of the number of productive unique sequences. For each patient and control, public and private clones were evaluated among the 100 most prevalent clones. Susac-specific clones were defined as absent from healthy and MS cohorts, around 970 published viral clones and other ImmuneACCESS disease sequences. TCRdb passed the public sequencing reads through fastp at Q25 and MiXCR, retaining productive beta sequences. Each CDR3 protein appears once, grouped with its most common genes and DNA. The V and J calls were not made by the authors but by TCRdb's processing. Recorded for this sample are under 250,000 distinct CDR3 sequences; 85% to 95% of them occurred a single time. In total, the top ten clones hold around 0.072% of the sample.

High-throughput TCR beta sequencing profiled peripheral blood CD8+ and CD4+ T cells from healthy donors, Susac syndrome patients and multiple sclerosis patients. The multiple sclerosis controls were treatment-naive patients whose relapsing-remitting disease, either stable or active, fulfilled the revised McDonald criteria. Bulk CD8+ and CD4+ T cells were purified by magnetic negative isolation, while CD8+ TEMRA cells were enriched using FACS. Blood was drawn into EDTA tubes, processed within 24 hours, and PBMCs were isolated by density gradient centrifugation. PBMCs intended for TCR sequencing were frozen in liquid nitrogen and were later thawed in a 37 degrees C water bath. The sorted or isolated CD4+, CD8+ and CD8+ TEMRA cells reached a purity of at least 90%.

This chain joins TRBV5-1 to TRBJ2-7; TRBD2 might be the D gene, on 5 matching bases. The clonotype originates from a human donor with multiple sclerosis. Specimen: CD4+ T cells from PBMCs. The encoded CDR3 is CASSLEGVGEQYV. The bases read TGCGCCAGCAGCTTGGAGGGAGTCGGCGAGCAGTACGTC.